Listed below are T cell receptor beta chains from one sample, sequenced in a study of blood T cell repertoires in COVID-19. Clones were read by immunoSEQ multiplex PCR, and TCRdb kept only the in-frame ones, dropping some. The repertoire holds about 140,000 clones, with about four fifths as singletons. Sequencing was done on a sample of peripheral blood. The receptors were gathered from a man aged 65 to 79 who had recovered from COVID-19. The CDR3 runs from the conserved cysteine through the conserved F or W. D genes are given only for firm matches. Clone size is not always given. Where it is, it says once, few, many or a class for expanded clones.

V gene	J gene	D gene	clone size	CDR3 protein	CDR3 DNA
TRBV3-1/TRBV3-2	TRBJ2-2	-	-	CASSQDSAWAQTTGELFF	TGTGCCAGCAGCCAAGATTCGGCGTGGGCCCAAACCACCGGGGAGCTGTTTTTT
TRBV29-1	TRBJ2-2	TRBD2	-	CSVEVASGINTGELFF	TGCAGCGTTGAAGTCGCTAGCGGGATTAACACCGGGGAGCTGTTTTTT
TRBV7-9	TRBJ2-1	TRBD2	-	CASSLEAGGGYYNEQFF	TGTGCCAGCAGCTTAGAAGCGGGAGGGGGCTACTACAATGAGCAGTTCTTC
TRBV18	TRBJ2-6	-	-	CASSPTESDRGANVLTF	TGTGCCAGCTCACCAACGGAATCGGACAGAGGGGCCAACGTCCTGACTTTC
TRBV19	TRBJ1-2	TRBD1	-	CASSLGTGVGYTF	TGTGCCAGTAGTCTTGGGACAGGGGTAGGCTACACCTTC
TRBV7-6	TRBJ2-5	TRBD2	-	CASTAGVGRETQYF	TGTGCCAGCACCGCGGGAGTTGGAAGGGAGACCCAGTACTTC
TRBV29-1	TRBJ2-3	-	-	CSVRGSGSTDTQYF	TGCAGCGTCAGGGGTAGCGGGAGCACAGATACGCAGTATTTT
TRBV7-9	TRBJ1-2	TRBD1	-	CASSLAGTDYGYTF	TGTGCCAGCAGCTTGGCCGGGACAGACTATGGCTACACCTTC
TRBV29-1	TRBJ2-1	TRBD2	-	CSARLAGNNEQFF	TGCAGCGCCAGACTAGCGGGAAACAATGAGCAGTTCTTC
TRBV3-1/TRBV3-2	TRBJ2-7	TRBD2	-	CASSQEPSGIYEQYF	TGTGCCAGCAGCCAAGAACCTAGCGGGATCTACGAGCAGTACTTC
TRBV5-1	TRBJ2-1	-	-	CASSLRESSYNEQFF	TGCGCCAGCAGCTTGCGGGAGAGCTCCTACAATGAGCAGTTCTTC
TRBV24-1	TRBJ2-1	TRBD1	-	CATGDYNEQFF	TGTGCGACAGGGGACTACAATGAGCAGTTCTTC
TRBV11-2	TRBJ1-1	TRBD1	once	CASRQKVGGRAFF	TGTGCCAGCAGACAAAAGGTAGGGGGCCGCGCTTTCTTT
TRBV25-1	TRBJ2-3	-	-	CASSEAGSPTDTQYF	TGTGCCAGCAGTGAGGCCGGGAGTCCCACAGATACGCAGTATTTT
TRBV14	TRBJ2-7	TRBD2	-	CASPRSSGREYEQYF	TGTGCCAGCCCCCGTAGTAGCGGGAGAGAGTACGAGCAGTACTTC
TRBV29-1	TRBJ2-5	-	once	CSVEGTRETQYF	TGCAGCGTTGAAGGAACTCGGGAGACCCAGTACTTC
TRBV7-9	TRBJ2-2	TRBD1	-	CASSRPDRGYTGELFF	TGTGCCAGCAGCCGACCTGACAGGGGGTACACCGGGGAGCTGTTTTTT
TRBV11-2	TRBJ1-2	-	-	CASSLGQASGYTF	TGTGCCAGCAGCTTAGGACAGGCCTCTGGCTACACCTTC
TRBV5-1	TRBJ2-5	TRBD2	few	CASSLDPGGGWETQYF	TGCGCCAGCAGCTTGGATCCGGGAGGAGGGTGGGAGACCCAGTACTTC
TRBV29-1	TRBJ1-5	-	few	CSVSQGMSNQPQHF	TGCAGCGTCTCCCAGGGGATGAGCAATCAGCCCCAGCATTTT
TRBV12-3/TRBV12-4	TRBJ2-2	-	-	CASSLRVSGELFF	TGTGCCAGCAGTCTCAGGGTGTCCGGGGAGCTGTTTTTT
TRBV5-6	TRBJ1-2	-	-	CASSPLQAPVGYTF	TGTGCCAGCAGCCCTCTCCAAGCCCCGGTAGGCTACACCTTC
TRBV3-1/TRBV3-2	TRBJ2-3	TRBD1	-	CASSQDPLTGGADTQYF	TGTGCCAGCAGCCAAGATCCCTTGACAGGGGGCGCAGATACGCAGTATTTT
TRBV20-1	TRBJ1-1	-	few	CSASTQGKKNTEAFF	TGCAGTGCTAGTACCCAGGGTAAAAAGAACACTGAAGCTTTCTTT
TRBV5-1	TRBJ2-3	TRBD2	-	CASSLGPSGSTDTQYF	TGCGCCAGCAGCTTGGGTCCTAGCGGGAGCACAGATACGCAGTATTTT
TRBV23-1	TRBJ2-7	-	once	CASMGSISASEQYF	TGCGCCAGCATGGGTAGCATCTCCGCTAGCGAGCAGTACTTC
TRBV10-3	TRBJ1-4	TRBD1	few	CATAPGQGSGSLGKLFF	TGTGCCACCGCTCCCGGACAGGGTTCTGGTTCGCTCGGAAAACTGTTTTTT
TRBV5-1	TRBJ2-3	-	-	CASSLIGAPDTQYF	TGCGCCAGCAGCTTGATCGGAGCCCCAGATACGCAGTATTTT
TRBV12-5	TRBJ2-7	TRBD2	-	CASGLVREAGEYEQYF	TGTGCTAGTGGTTTGGTACGGGAAGCGGGAGAGTACGAGCAGTACTTC
TRBV30	TRBJ2-5	TRBD2	once	CASFSGGTETQYF	TGTGCCTCCTTTTCGGGAGGAACGGAGACCCAGTACTTC
TRBV4-1	TRBJ2-2	-	-	CASSQDTVTGELFF	TGCGCCAGCAGCCAAGACACTGTGACCGGGGAGCTGTTTTTT
TRBV6-2/TRBV6-3	TRBJ2-5	TRBD2	few	CASSSPDYSGGGRHF	TGTGCCAGCAGTTCCCCGGACTATAGCGGCGGGGGACGCCACTTC
TRBV25-1	TRBJ1-4	-	-	CASSEGAPGGLGKLFF	TGTGCCAGCAGTGAAGGCGCCCCGGGGGGGCTGGGAAAACTGTTTTTT
TRBV5-6	TRBJ2-7	-	-	CASSLVGRGRYEQYF	TGTGCCAGCAGCTTGGTAGGCCGGGGTCGCTACGAGCAGTACTTC
TRBV29-1	TRBJ1-5	-	-	CSASLVGPGQPQHF	TGCAGCGCCTCCTTGGTGGGGCCAGGTCAGCCCCAGCATTTT
TRBV2	TRBJ1-6	-	-	CASSENGRRISPLHF	TGTGCCAGCAGTGAAAATGGGAGGCGTATTTCACCCCTCCACTTT
TRBV7-2	TRBJ2-2	-	-	CASSGETGLWTGELFF	TGTGCCAGCAGCGGAGAAACGGGACTCTGGACCGGGGAGCTGTTTTTT